The 32 T cell receptor beta chains below come from one sample, sequenced in a study of cytomegalovirus exposure and HLA in healthy donors. TCRdb keeps only in-frame clones here, not all; method: immunoSEQ multiplex PCR. The sample shows around 300,000 clones, approximately 88% of them seen only once. The sequencing input was PBMCs. These receptors were obtained from a man aged 25-40 years in good health and CMV-seronegative.

This rearrangement joins TRBV2 to TRBJ2-1; D might be TRBD1 (6 bases). The CDR3 extends over 14 amino acids. Germline loops: CDR1 SNHLY, CDR2 FYNNEI. Trimming removed 9 bases at V and 12 bases at J, with 24 bases between. The CDR3: CARAGEAALNVQFF. The CDR3 DNA is TGTGCCAGAGCAGGGGAAGCCGCCCTCAACGTGCAGTTCTTC. The entire variable domain, with the rest obtained from reference TRBV2 and TRBJ2-1, is as follows: EPEVTQTPSHQVTQMGQEVILRCVPISNHLYFYWYRQILGQKVEFLVSFYNNEISEKSEIFDDQFSVERPDGSNFTLKIRSTKLEDSAMYFCARAGEAALNVQFFGPGTRLTVL.

The chain uses TRBV14 and TRBJ2-7; TRBD1 matches at 8 bases. CDR3 length: 16 amino acids. Losses at the gene ends were 1 base for V and 3 bases for J; bases not matched to a gene: 8. Germline V lookup: CDR1 SGHDN, CDR2 FVKESK. Here the CDR3 DNA reads TGTGCCAGCAGCCAAGTCGGGACAGGAAAGGGCTACGAGCAGTACTTC. Translated, it gives CASSQVGTGKGYEQYF.

The genes are TRBV19 and TRBJ1-5, with TRBD1 as a possible D gene (5 bases). Trimming stripped 3 bases from V and 0 bases from J, with 15 bases between. CDR3 length: 17 amino acids. Germline V gene sequence: CDR1 LNHDA, CDR2 SQIVND (reference sequence). CDR3 in DNA: TGTGCCAGTAGTATTCCGGCCGCAGGGAATAGCAATCAGCCCCAGCATTTT. Protein product: CASSIPAAGNSNQPQHF.

The chain employs TRBV5-6 and TRBJ1-3, with a weak D call TRBD1 (5 bases). This CDR3 comprises 15 residues. V was shortened by 6 bases and J by 0 bases, with 13 bases between the two germline ends. Germline V gives CDR1 SGHDT, CDR2 YYEEEE. The DNA of the CDR3 is TGTGCCAGCACCCCCGGGGGGTTCTCTGGAAACACCATATATTTT. This encodes CASTPGGFSGNTIYF.

The chain couples TRBV18 to TRBJ1-1, with D maybe TRBD1 (6 bases). This CDR3 has 14 amino acids. CDR1 and CDR2 (germline): KGHSH, LQKENI. V was pared by 3 bases and J by 4 bases, with 12 bases between. The CDR3 reads CASSPGGGITEAFF. DNA for the CDR3: TGTGCCAGCTCACCGGGGGGGGGCATCACTGAAGCTTTCTTT.

This clone has a single count. The chain couples TRBV29-1 to TRBJ1-1; no firm D call. Trimming stripped 1 base from V and 6 bases from J, with 9 bases between. This CDR3 is built from 12 residues. Germline V gene sequence: CDR1 SQVTM, CDR2 ANQGSEA. CDR3 nucleotide sequence: TGCAGCGTTGAAGGGGGAGGCCCTGAAGCTTTCTTT. It specifies CSVEGGGPEAFF.

V is TRBV4-1 and J is TRBJ2-7; D not certain. The CDR3 sequence is 14 residues long. The germline V gene has CDR1 MGHRA and CDR2 YSYEKL. V was pared by 4 bases and J by 2 bases, with 12 bases between. The CDR3 DNA sequence: TGCGCCAGCAGCCTCCAGACTCCCGCCTACGAGCAGTACTTC. This gives the protein CASSLQTPAYEQYF.

This sequence joins TRBV30 and TRBJ2-4, with TRBD2 as a possible D gene (6 bases). The CDR3 is 15 amino acids. Trimming took off 0 bases at V and 0 bases at J, with 9 bases between the two ends. The germline V gene encodes CDR1 GTSNPN and CDR2 SVGIG (reference sequence). CDR3 DNA: TGTGCCTGGAGTGTAGGAGGGCTAGCCAAAAACATTCAGTACTTC. The encoded protein is CAWSVGGLAKNIQYF. Complete variable domain (other parts from reference TRBV30 and TRBJ2-4): SQTIHQWPATLVQPVGSPLSLECTVEGTSNPNLYWYRQAAGRGLQLLFYSVGIGQISSEVPQNLSASRPQDRQFILSSKKLLLSDSGFYLCAWSVGGLAKNIQYFGAGTRLSVL.

The genes are TRBV5-1 and TRBJ1-2; tentatively, D is TRBD1 (6 bases). The CDR3 is made up of 15 amino acids. The V end lost 0 bases, the J end lost 7 bases, and 16 bases lay between the germline ends. Germline-derived CDR1 and CDR2 are SGHRS and YFSETQ. Written as DNA, the CDR3 is TGCGCCAGCAGCTTGGGACAGGACCGGTTAGGTGGCTACACCTTC. It translates to CASSLGQDRLGGYTF.

J is TRBJ1-4 and V is TRBV18, with TRBD1 matching 7 bases. The ends lost 2 bases at V and 0 bases at J; junction bases unmatched: 3. The germline V gene has CDR1 KGHSH and CDR2 LQKENI. The CDR3 sequence is 16 residues long. CDR3 amino acids: CASSPLTGATNEKLFF. The CDR3 nucleotides read TGTGCCAGCTCACCATTAACAGGGGCAACTAATGAAAAACTGTTTTTT.

The chain employs TRBV5-1 and TRBJ2-1, with D possibly being TRBD2 (6 bases). This CDR3 region has 15 residues. The V end was cut by 0 bases, the J end by 8 bases, with 15 bases between. Germline CDR1 and CDR2: SGHRS and YFSETQ. This CDR3 reads CASSLGQTSTHEQFF. The DNA for the CDR3 is TGCGCCAGCAGCTTGGGCCAAACTAGCACCCATGAGCAGTTCTTC.

J is TRBJ1-3 and V is TRBV30; D call uncertain. There are 15 residues in the CDR3. Germline V gene data show CDR1 as GTSNPN and CDR2 as SVGIG (reference sequence). V lost 2 bases, J lost 4 bases, and 15 bases lay in between. The CDR3 reads CAWSRGDSAGNTIYF. CDR3 DNA: TGTGCCTGGAGTCGCGGGGATAGTGCCGGAAACACCATATATTTT.

The chain is built from TRBV21-1 and TRBJ1-5. TRBV21-1 is annotated as a pseudogene. The CDR3 extends over 18 amino acids. This chain's CDR3 is CASSPADGDRGDDQPQHF. The CDR3 DNA follows: TGTGCCAGCAGCCCGGCGGACGGAGATCGGGGGGACGATCAGCCCCAGCATTTT.

The CDR3, as DNA: TGTGCCAGCAGTTACAGACAGAACACAGATACGCAGTATTTT. It specifies CASSYRQNTDTQYF. The genes are TRBV27 and TRBJ2-3, with D perhaps TRBD1 (5 bases). CDR1 and CDR2 (germline): MNHEY, SMNVEV (reference sequence). The CDR3 consists of 14 residues. Trimming pared 4 bases from V and 2 bases from J, leaving 10 bases between.

The rearrangement uses TRBV9 and TRBJ1-1, with TRBD1 matching 8 bases. Germline values: CDR1 SGDLS, CDR2 YYNGEE. The CDR3 has 14 residues. V was clipped by 1 base and J by 5 bases; unmatched bases: 4. The CDR3 sequence is CASSVSWTGTEAFF. CDR3 sequence (DNA): TGTGCCAGCAGCGTATCTTGGACAGGGACTGAAGCTTTCTTT.

On this clone itself: The same CDR3 can be traced to other DNA sequences in this sample. The chain carries TRBV5-5 and TRBJ1-1, with D unclear. CDR3 size: 13 residues. V gave up 0 bases and J gave up 1 base, with 4 bases separating them. Germline CDR1 SGHKS, CDR2 YYEKEE (reference sequence). CDR3 loop: CASSLDRNTEAFF. The CDR3 DNA reads TGTGCCAGCAGCTTGGATCGGAACACTGAAGCTTTCTTT.

The chain carries TRBV6-4 and TRBJ2-1; 9 nucleotides agree with TRBD2. V was pared by 2 bases and J by 6 bases, with 5 bases of the junction left unmatched. CDR3 length: 15 amino acids. Germline assignment: CDR1 MRHNA and CDR2 SNTAGT. CDR3 amino acids: CASSDATSGSNEQFF. The CDR3 DNA is TGTGCCAGCAGTGACGCGACTAGCGGATCCAATGAGCAGTTCTTC.

This chain joins TRBV11-2 and TRBJ2-7; D perhaps matches TRBD2 (6 bases). CDR3 length: 14 residues. Germline V gene lookup returns CDR1 SGHAT and CDR2 FQNNGV. Trimming left V 0 bases short and J 0 bases short, with 6 bases between. For the CDR3, the DNA is TGTGCCAGCAGCTTAGAGCGGGGCTCCTACGAGCAGTACTTC. Its protein product is CASSLERGSYEQYF.

This chain connects TRBV6-1 to TRBJ2-7, with D tentatively TRBD1 (6 bases). CDR1 MNHNS and CDR2 SASEGT come from the germline V gene. This CDR3 has 15 residues. The V and J ends lost 0 bases and 2 bases respectively, with 11 bases between them. Written as DNA, the CDR3 is TGTGCCAGCAGTGAAGCGCAGGGGTCACCCTACGAGCAGTACTTC. It encodes CASSEAQGSPYEQYF.

This sequence joins TRBV10-3 and TRBJ1-6; 7 bases map to TRBD1. CDR3 size: 15 residues. The germline CDR1 and CDR2 sequences are ENHRY and SYGVKD. V gave up 3 bases and J gave up 6 bases; unmatched junction bases: 5. In DNA form, the CDR3 reads TGTGCCATCAGTGATTCGGGACAGAGTAATTCACCCCTCCACTTT. This translates into CAISDSGQSNSPLHF.

This sequence joins TRBV6-5 and TRBJ2-3, with a possible D match to TRBD2 (7 bases). The germline V and J ends were trimmed by 6 bases and 8 bases, with 21 bases remaining between them. This CDR3 is built from 15 residues. From germline, CDR1 is MNHEY and CDR2 SVGAGI. CDR3 DNA sequence: TGTGCCAGCAGCCATAACAGGGAGGGAGGCGGTACGCAGTATTTT. It encodes CASSHNREGGGTQYF.

The chain employs TRBV14 and TRBJ2-5; 11 nucleotides match TRBD2. Germline V CDR1 and CDR2: SGHDN, FVKESK. There are 17 residues in the CDR3. The J segment lost 5 bases and the V segment lost 0 bases, leaving 8 bases of the junction unmatched. CDR3 sequence: CASSQEVLAGGQETQYF. CDR3 coding DNA: TGTGCCAGCAGCCAAGAGGTTCTAGCGGGGGGCCAGGAGACCCAGTACTTC.

The chain uses TRBV7-9 and TRBJ2-7, with 7 bases matching TRBD1. In germline, CDR1 is SEHNR, CDR2 FQNEAQ (reference sequence). This CDR3 is built from 12 residues. V lost 5 bases to trimming and J lost 7 bases; unmatched junction nucleotides: 5. The CDR3 bases are TGTGCCAGCAGCGAGGGGGCCAATGAGCAGTACTTC. Encoded protein: CASSEGANEQYF.

The chain carries TRBV27 and TRBJ2-5; TRBD2 is a possible D gene (6 bases). CDR3 length: 15 residues. CDR1 and CDR2 from the germline V gene are MNHEY and SMNVEV (reference sequence). Trimming took off 5 bases at V and 2 bases at J, with 15 bases between the two ends. The CDR3 bases are TGTGCCAGCAGTCCAGGACGGGGGTGGCAAGAGACCCAGTACTTC. It is translated as CASSPGRGWQETQYF.

The rearrangement joins TRBV19 to TRBJ2-7; a weak D match, TRBD1 (6 bases). With 5 bases removed from V and 4 bases from J, the gap between germline ends came to 24 bases. The CDR3 spans 17 residues. Germline loops: CDR1 LNHDA, CDR2 SQIVND (reference sequence). CDR3 coding DNA: TGTGCCAGTAGTCCTAACAGGGATCCAGCTTTGAAGTACGAGCAGTACTTC. It is translated as CASSPNRDPALKYEQYF.

The rearrangement links TRBV11-2 to TRBJ1-2; maybe TRBD1 (5 bases). Looked up from germline, CDR1 is SGHAT and CDR2 is FQNNGV. The V gene lost 5 bases and the J gene lost 8 bases, with 18 bases spanning the gap. CDR3 length equals 14 residues. The CDR3 sequence: CASSLGANRGGYTF. In DNA, the CDR3 is TGTGCCAGCAGCCTAGGGGCCAATCGGGGGGGCTACACCTTC.

This clone was recorded at least ten times. V and J are TRBV4-2 and TRBJ2-5; a weak D match, TRBD2 (5 bases). This CDR3 contains 14 residues. CDR1 is LGHNA, CDR2 YNFKEQ, per germline. Trimming took 1 base from V and 7 from J, leaving 13 bases between them. The CDR3 here is CASSQAPEVATQYF. The DNA of the CDR3 is TGTGCCAGCAGCCAAGCCCCGGAGGTAGCGACCCAGTACTTC.

The CDR3 sequence is CATSIGTSGETQYF. The CDR3 region has the DNA TGTGCCACCAGCATAGGGACTAGCGGGGAGACCCAGTACTTC. The genes are TRBV15 and TRBJ2-5, with 12 bases fitting TRBD2. The germline V gene has CDR1 LNHNV and CDR2 YYDKDF (reference sequence). Trimming at V came to 4 bases and at J to 5 bases, leaving 2 bases not matched to a gene. The CDR3 loop spans 14 amino acids.

The genes are TRBV7-2 and TRBJ2-5; D unclear. Germline V lookup: CDR1 SGHTA, CDR2 FQGNSA. The CDR3 runs to 11 residues. V gave up 5 bases and J gave up 6 bases, with 7 bases separating them. The DNA of the CDR3 is TGTGCCAGCAGCCCGTCTCAGACCCAGTACTTC. This encodes CASSPSQTQYF.

This clone occurred once. The rearrangement links TRBV19 to TRBJ1-5; D perhaps matches TRBD1 (5 bases). The CDR3 covers 16 residues. Deletions cut 6 bases from V and 0 bases from J, with 15 bases between. CDR1 is LNHDA and CDR2 is SQIVND in the germline V gene (reference sequence). CDR3 protein: CASRGEESYSNQPQHF. The CDR3 nucleotides read TGTGCCAGTAGAGGGGAGGAGTCTTATAGCAATCAGCCCCAGCATTTT.

This clone was seen a single time. The V call is TRBV9, the J call TRBJ2-7, with 7 bases that match TRBD1. Germline loops: CDR1 SGDLS, CDR2 YYNGEE. The length of the CDR3 is 16 residues. V shed 3 bases, J shed 5 bases, and the junction held 14 bases outside the gene matches. The CDR3 DNA reads as TGTGCCAGCAGCGGGAGCCGGGACAGCCCGTCCCACGAGCAGTACTTC. This sequence encodes CASSGSRDSPSHEQYF.

This chain links TRBV25-1 with TRBJ1-2, with a possible D match to TRBD1 (5 bases). There are 14 residues in the CDR3. Per germline, CDR1 MGHDK and CDR2 SYGVNS. V was shortened by 4 bases and J by 2 bases, with 11 bases between the two germline ends. CDR3 in DNA: TGTGCCAGCAGTGGCCGACAGATAAACTATGGCTACACCTTC. This codes for CASSGRQINYGYTF.